These 18 T cell receptor beta chains came from one sample sequenced in a study of blood T cell repertoires in COVID-19. The repertoire was sequenced with immunoSEQ multiplex PCR; TCRdb's copy has only in-frame clones and lacks some. Of 250,000 to 300,000 clones in the sample, roughly 88% are singletons; the top ten hold about 10%. The material sequenced was peripheral blood. Receptors were obtained from a woman between 70 and 85 years old with acute or convalescent COVID-19.

The CDR3: CASSLKSVTIGELFF. In nucleotides, the CDR3 is TGTGCCAGCAGCTTAAAGTCAGTTACGATCGGGGAGCTGTTTTTT. This chain links TRBV7-9 with TRBJ2-2, with no clear D. This CDR3 comprises 15 residues. V lost 2 bases to trimming and J lost 7 bases, with 14 bases between them. CDR1 and CDR2 from the germline V gene are SEHNR and FQNEAQ (reference sequence).

The chain combines TRBV5-1 with TRBJ1-1; possibly TRBD1 for D (6 bases). The V end was cut by 3 bases, the J end by 5 bases, with 14 bases between. The CDR3 has 14 residues. In germline, CDR1 is SGHRS, CDR2 YFSETQ. CDR3 protein: CASSYAGARTEAFF. The CDR3 DNA sequence: TGCGCCAGCAGCTACGCAGGGGCACGGACTGAAGCTTTCTTT.

The V and J genes are TRBV28 and TRBJ1-4; D gene uncertain. Germline CDR1 MDHEN, CDR2 SYDVKM. The ends were cut back, 4 bases at V and 0 bases at J, with 9 bases in the middle. The CDR3 runs 15 residues. The CDR3 nucleotides read TGTGCCAGCAGTTCGTCCCTTTCAACTAATGAAAAACTGTTTTTT. Translated: CASSSSLSTNEKLFF.

V usage is TRBV18 and J usage is TRBJ2-2; D remains ambiguous. V was pared by 3 bases and J by 1 base, with 9 bases between. CDR3 length: 15 amino acids. The germline CDR1 and CDR2 sequences are KGHSH and LQKENI. The CDR3 loop reads CASSPLPQNTGELFF. The CDR3 DNA reads TGTGCCAGCTCACCCCTACCTCAGAACACCGGGGAGCTGTTTTTT. The variable domain in full, completed from reference TRBV18 and TRBJ2-2, reads NAGVMQNPRHLVRRRGQEARLRCSPMKGHSHVYWYRQLPEEGLKFMVYLQKENIIDESGMPKERFSAEFPKEGPSILRIQQVVRGDSAAYFCASSPLPQNTGELFFGEGSRLTVL.

The chain recombines TRBV20-1 with TRBJ2-5; D perhaps matches TRBD2 (5 bases). The germline V gene has CDR1 DFQATT and CDR2 SNEGSKA (reference sequence). This CDR3 has 13 amino acids. The V end was cut by 3 bases, the J end by 5 bases, with 13 bases between. The chain's CDR3 is CSASLGSAETQYF. The CDR3 DNA sequence: TGCAGTGCTAGTTTAGGTAGCGCTGAGACCCAGTACTTC.

This chain uses TRBV29-1 with TRBJ1-1; no firm D call. This CDR3 has 11 amino acids. V lost 4 bases and J lost 4, with 7 bases in between. From germline, CDR1 is SQVTM and CDR2 ANQGSEA. This chain's CDR3 is CSVGGSTEAFF. The DNA of the CDR3 is TGCAGCGTTGGTGGGAGCACTGAAGCTTTCTTT.

The chain has TRBV6-4 and TRBJ2-1, with D perhaps TRBD2 (6 bases). Germline values: CDR1 MRHNA, CDR2 SNTAGT. The CDR3 runs to 14 residues. V lost 5 bases, J lost 5 bases, and 13 bases lay in between. CDR3 residues: CASSFGRDHNEQFF. DNA of the CDR3: TGTGCCAGCAGTTTCGGGAGAGATCACAATGAGCAGTTCTTC.

The V call is TRBV14, the J call TRBJ1-1; D gene unclear. This CDR3 has 14 amino acids. Trimming stripped 3 bases from V and 1 base from J, with 9 bases between. CDR1 and CDR2 from the germline V gene are SGHDN and FVKESK. The CDR3 nucleotides read TGTGCCAGCAGCCATCTGAGGAAGAACACTGAAGCTTTCTTT. Translation gives CASSHLRKNTEAFF.

The CDR3 here is CASSRWGRDTEAFF. In nucleotides, the CDR3 is TGCGCCAGCAGCCGTTGGGGGCGCGACACTGAAGCTTTCTTT. The chain links TRBV5-1 to TRBJ1-1, with a weak D call TRBD1 (6 bases). Germline V CDR1 and CDR2: SGHRS, YFSETQ. CDR3 length: 14 amino acids. Between the trimmed V and J ends, which lost 4 bases and 3 bases, there was a span of 13 bases.

This rearrangement joins TRBV19 to TRBJ2-2; maybe TRBD2 (6 bases). Germline values: CDR1 LNHDA, CDR2 SQIVND (reference sequence). Trimming removed 9 bases at V and 0 bases at J, with 17 bases between. The CDR3 totals 16 residues. This chain's CDR3 is CASLRGAGSNTGELFF. The CDR3 region has the DNA TGTGCCAGCCTCCGGGGAGCGGGCTCGAACACCGGGGAGCTGTTTTTT.

The chain combines TRBV10-2 with TRBJ1-4; the match to TRBD1 covers 7 bases. The ends lost 4 bases at V and 1 base at J; junction bases unmatched: 6. The CDR3 has 16 residues. Germline assignment: CDR1 WSHSY and CDR2 SAAADI. The CDR3 nucleotides read TGCGCCAGCAGTGGGCACAGGGGTGGAACTAATGAAAAACTGTTTTTT. It yields the protein CASSGHRGGTNEKLFF.

This rearrangement joins TRBV19 to TRBJ1-1; unclear D gene. Germline assignment: CDR1 LNHDA and CDR2 SQIVND (reference sequence). Trimming pared 2 bases from V and 3 bases from J, leaving 19 bases between. The CDR3 is 17 amino acids. The CDR3 bases are TGTGCCAGTAGTATAAACTCTGGCGGAATTCGGGACACTGAAGCTTTCTTT. Its protein is CASSINSGGIRDTEAFF.

This clone was recorded many times. The V gene is TRBV4-1, the J gene TRBJ2-2, with 7 bases matching TRBD1. This CDR3 is 16 amino acids long. V shed 6 bases and J 0 bases; nucleotides not matched to a gene: 7. The germline V gene encodes CDR1 MGHRA and CDR2 YSYEKL. The CDR3 DNA is TGCGCCAGCAGGCCTCCGGGACAGTCGAACACCGGGGAGCTGTTTTTT. This encodes CASRPPGQSNTGELFF.

The V and J genes are TRBV6-5 and TRBJ1-2; D unresolved. This CDR3 comprises 13 residues. Germline CDR1 reads MNHEY; CDR2 reads SVGAGI. V was trimmed by 8 bases and J by 7 bases, leaving 17 bases between them. The CDR3 loop reads CASRRAEGAGYTF. CDR3 coding DNA: TGTGCCAGCCGCCGGGCCGAGGGAGCTGGCTACACCTTC.

The rearrangement uses TRBV19 and TRBJ2-7; no clear D gene. The V gene lost 8 bases and the J gene lost 4 bases, with 15 bases spanning the gap. The V gene's germline CDR1 is LNHDA and CDR2 SQIVND (reference sequence). CDR3 length equals 13 residues. The CDR3 DNA reads as TGTGCCAGTTCCTCTGCCCCCGGTTACGAGCAGTACTTC. This sequence encodes CASSSAPGYEQYF.

The J gene is TRBJ2-5, the V gene TRBV5-4, with 8 bases matching TRBD2. This CDR3 is built from 15 residues. The J segment lost 3 bases and the V segment lost 3 bases, leaving 7 bases of the junction unmatched. The germline V gene has CDR1 SGHNT and CDR2 YYREEE (reference sequence). CDR3 in DNA: TGTGCCAGCAGCTCCGGGACTAGACGCGAAGAGACCCAGTACTTC. Amino acid sequence: CASSSGTRREETQYF.

This sequence joins TRBV20-1 and TRBJ1-1; no clear D gene. Germline V gene lookup returns CDR1 DFQATT and CDR2 SNEGSKA (reference sequence). The CDR3 totals 11 residues. V lost 3 bases and J 0 bases, leaving 2 bases between the germline ends. CDR3 in DNA: TGCAGTGCTAGCGTGAACACTGAAGCTTTCTTT. Translated: CSASVNTEAFF.

The chain combines TRBV20-1 with TRBJ1-4; D is perhaps TRBD1 (5 bases). CDR3 length: 14 residues. Germline values: CDR1 DFQATT, CDR2 SNEGSKA (reference sequence). The germline V and J ends were trimmed by 3 bases and 10 bases, with 18 bases remaining between them. The CDR3 region is CSASLTVGEGKLFF. The DNA for the CDR3 is TGCAGTGCTAGTTTGACGGTGGGGGAGGGAAAACTGTTTTTT.